Listed below are T cell receptor beta chains from one sample, sequenced in a study of T cell repertoires in aging, cancer and after chemotherapy. TCRdb itself ran the multiplex PCR reads through MiXCR, one entry per CDR3 protein. Here the sample spans several hundred distinct CDR3 sequences, 55% being singletons. Specimen: blood. The receptors shown here come from a human donor with a blood cancer. Both conserved end residues are part of each CDR3. A D gene is named only where the DNA matches it firmly. Clone size is given for some rows only: seen once, a few or many times, or a class if the clone is expanded.

CDR3: CASREGLAGGPLDYNEQFF
DNA: TGTGCCAGTAGAGAGGGACTAGCGGGGGGGCCTCTTGACTACAATGAGCAGTTCTTC
size: NA
D: TRBD2
J: TRBJ2-1
V: TRBV19

CDR3: CASSGRDRGQDGYTF
DNA: TGTGCCAGCAGTGGCCGGGACAGGGGGCAAGATGGCTACACCTTC
size: NA
D: TRBD1
J: TRBJ1-2
V: TRBV6-5

CDR3: CASSLWGDRSNGYTF
DNA: TGTGCCAGCAGCTTGTGGGGAGACAGGAGTAATGGCTACACCTTC
size: NA
D: NA
J: TRBJ1-2
V: TRBV5-6

CDR3: CSVGQGVGNTIYF
DNA: TGCAGCGTAGGACAGGGGGTTGGAAACACCATATATTTT
size: NA
D: TRBD1
J: TRBJ1-3
V: TRBV29-1

CDR3: CSVARGAQSEQYF
DNA: TGCAGCGTTGCGAGGGGGGCCCAGAGCGAGCAGTACTTC
size: few
D: NA
J: TRBJ2-7
V: TRBV29-1

CDR3: CASSMTGGQEKLFF
DNA: TGTGCCAGTAGTATGACAGGGGGACAGGAAAAACTGTTTTTT
size: few
D: TRBD1
J: TRBJ1-4
V: TRBV19

CDR3: CASSANRGLGDGYTF
DNA: TGTGCCAGCAGCGCAAACAGGGGGCTTGGGGATGGCTACACCTTC
size: NA
D: TRBD1
J: TRBJ1-2
V: TRBV5-4

CDR3: CASSFQGGPLEQYF
DNA: TGTGCCAGCAGCTTCCAGGGGGGCCCCCTGGAGCAGTACTTC
size: NA
D: NA
J: TRBJ2-7
V: TRBV5-5

CDR3: CATRTSGGDNEQFF
DNA: TGTGCCACCCGGACTAGCGGGGGGGACAATGAGCAGTTCTTC
size: few
D: TRBD2
J: TRBJ2-1
V: TRBV6-5

CDR3: CASSFSLPYEQYF
DNA: TGTGCCAGCAGTTTCTCGCTGCCCTACGAGCAGTACTTC
size: NA
D: NA
J: TRBJ2-7
V: TRBV27

CDR3: CATSRVPSGELFF
DNA: TGTGCCACCAGCAGAGTTCCCTCCGGGGAGCTGTTTTTT
size: NA
D: NA
J: TRBJ2-2
V: TRBV15

CDR3: CARSYRRVSNQPQHF
DNA: TGTGCCAGAAGCTACCGCAGGGTCAGCAATCAGCCCCAGCATTTT
size: NA
D: NA
J: TRBJ1-5
V: TRBV13

CDR3: CATSRTGYEQFF
DNA: TGTGCCACCAGCCGGACAGGGTATGAGCAGTTCTTC
size: few
D: TRBD1
J: TRBJ2-1
V: TRBV15

CDR3: CASSRTLLAGITNTGELFF
DNA: TGTGCCAGCAGTCGGACCCTACTAGCGGGGATAACGAACACCGGGGAGCTGTTTTTT
size: NA
D: TRBD2
J: TRBJ2-2
V: TRBV6-5

CDR3: CASSMSGIYEQYF
DNA: TGTGCCAGTAGTATGAGTGGGATCTACGAGCAGTACTTC
size: few
D: NA
J: TRBJ2-7
V: TRBV19

CDR3: CASRFSDTQYF
DNA: TGTGCCAGCAGATTCAGCGATACGCAGTATTTT
size: few
D: NA
J: TRBJ2-3
V: TRBV6-6

CDR3: CSARDIGNNEQFF
DNA: TGCAGTGCTAGAGATATAGGTAACAATGAGCAGTTCTTC
size: NA
D: NA
J: TRBJ2-1
V: TRBV20-1

CDR3: CASSFGTAGYEQYF
DNA: TGTGCCAGCAGCTTTGGGACAGCAGGATACGAGCAGTACTTC
size: NA
D: TRBD1
J: TRBJ2-7
V: TRBV11-2

CDR3: CASSLGTVSTGNTIYF
DNA: TGCGCCAGCAGCTTGGGGACAGTATCAACGGGAAACACCATATATTTT
size: NA
D: TRBD1
J: TRBJ1-3
V: TRBV11-1

CDR3: CASSDQSGRIGYTF
DNA: TGTGCCAGCAGTGACCAAAGCGGACGGATCGGCTACACCTTC
size: NA
D: NA
J: TRBJ1-2
V: TRBV6-5

CDR3: CASSIDRGKEKLFF
DNA: TGTGCCAGCAGCATAGACCGAGGGAAGGAAAAACTGTTTTTT
size: NA
D: NA
J: TRBJ1-4
V: TRBV6-5

CDR3: CSAGEGGEKLFF
DNA: TGCAGCGCTGGGGAGGGAGGCGAAAAACTGTTTTTT
size: medium-sized
D: NA
J: TRBJ1-4
V: TRBV29-1

CDR3: CSATLSVAYEQYF
DNA: TGCAGCGCCACCCTAAGCGTCGCCTACGAGCAGTACTTC
size: few
D: NA
J: TRBJ2-7
V: TRBV29-1

CDR3: CSVGTGTYEQYF
DNA: TGCAGCGTTGGGACAGGGACCTACGAGCAGTACTTC
size: medium-sized
D: TRBD1
J: TRBJ2-7
V: TRBV29-1

CDR3: CSAREAYEQYF
DNA: TGCAGTGCTAGAGAGGCTTACGAGCAGTACTTC
size: NA
D: NA
J: TRBJ2-7
V: TRBV20-1

CDR3: CASSYSGVGTGELFF
DNA: TGTGCCAGCAGTTACTCAGGGGTCGGCACCGGGGAGCTGTTTTTT
size: NA
D: NA
J: TRBJ2-2
V: TRBV6-5

CDR3: CSAIGQFSGANVLTF
DNA: TGCAGTGCTATAGGACAGTTCTCTGGGGCCAACGTCCTGACTTTC
size: NA
D: NA
J: TRBJ2-6
V: TRBV20-1

CDR3: CASSQSHLYSNQPQHF
DNA: TGTGCCAGCAGTCAATCCCACCTCTATAGCAATCAGCCCCAGCATTTT
size: NA
D: NA
J: TRBJ1-5
V: TRBV6-5

CDR3: CASSSYLDSPYGYTF
DNA: TGTGCCAGCAGTTCCTACCTGGACAGTCCCTATGGCTACACCTTC
size: NA
D: NA
J: TRBJ1-2
V: TRBV27

CDR3: CASSYVTGTGAYEQYF
DNA: TGTGCCAGCAGTTACGTTACCGGGACAGGGGCCTACGAGCAGTACTTC
size: NA
D: TRBD1
J: TRBJ2-7
V: TRBV6-5

CDR3: CASSSKLAGPPNTGELFF
DNA: TGTGCCAGCAGCTCTAAACTAGCGGGGCCTCCGAACACCGGGGAGCTGTTTTTT
size: NA
D: TRBD2
J: TRBJ2-2
V: TRBV5-4

CDR3: CSARGLAGGHNEQFF
DNA: TGCAGTGCTAGGGGACTAGCGGGGGGCCACAATGAGCAGTTCTTC
size: few
D: TRBD2
J: TRBJ2-1
V: TRBV20-1

CDR3: CASSLPQGRGYTF
DNA: TGTGCCAGCAGTTTGCCACAGGGTCGTGGCTACACCTTC
size: NA
D: NA
J: TRBJ1-2
V: TRBV27